These 18 T cell receptor beta chains were sequenced from one sample in a study of control samples from healthy donors and cancer patients. Sequenced by immunoSEQ multiplex PCR; TCRdb stores in-frame clones only, minus some. The table shows tens of thousands of clones, with about 85% occurring only once. Material for sequencing was blood. These receptors were collected from a young man in good health.

There are a few counts of this clone. J is TRBJ2-2 and V is TRBV6-5; D is undetermined. V lost 5 bases to trimming and J lost 3 bases, with 10 bases between them. Germline V gene sequence: CDR1 MNHEY, CDR2 SVGAGI. This CDR3 comprises 14 residues. The CDR3, as DNA: TGTGCCAGCAGTATGGGGTGGGACACCGGGGAGCTGTTTTTT. This gives the protein CASSMGWDTGELFF.

J is TRBJ2-1 and V is TRBV10-3; D might be TRBD1 (5 bases). The CDR3 spans 15 residues. Trimming cost V 3 bases and J 8 bases, with 17 bases left between them. Looked up from germline, CDR1 is ENHRY and CDR2 is SYGVKD. CDR3 in DNA: TGTGCCATCAGTGAAGGTCAGGGATCCTTCGATGAGCAGTTCTTC. It is translated as CAISEGQGSFDEQFF.

The rearrangement joins TRBV2 to TRBJ1-1; 8 bases match TRBD1. The trim removed 8 bases at V and 3 bases at J, leaving 14 bases unmatched. The CDR3 length is 16 residues. Germline assignment: CDR1 SNHLY and CDR2 FYNNEI. In nucleotides, the CDR3 is TGTGCCAGCTCCCCAGCAGGGGGCGCCAGGGACACTGAAGCTTTCTTT. Translated: CASSPAGGARDTEAFF.

The rearrangement links TRBV6-5 to TRBJ1-1, with D maybe TRBD1 (5 bases). Trimming left V 8 bases short and J 7 bases short, with 17 bases between. This CDR3 comprises 13 residues. Germline assignment: CDR1 MNHEY and CDR2 SVGAGI. CDR3 DNA sequence: TGTGCCAGCTCCGGAGGGAACAGGTTTGAAGCTTTCTTT. This encodes CASSGGNRFEAFF.

The CDR3 region is CASRTAGAGTDTQYF. The CDR3 region has the DNA TGTGCCAGCAGGACCGCGGGGGCCGGCACAGATACGCAGTATTTT. The genes are TRBV28 and TRBJ2-3; D is possibly TRBD2 (7 bases). Germline-derived CDR1 and CDR2 are MDHEN and SYDVKM. The CDR3 runs 15 residues. Between the trimmed V and J ends, which lost 6 bases and 1 base, there was a span of 14 bases.

CDR3 amino acids: CASSLITEKLFF. In nucleotides, the CDR3 is TGTGCCAGCAGTTTAATTACTGAAAAACTGTTTTTT. The chain combines TRBV12-3 or TRBV12-4 with TRBJ1-4; D unclear. This CDR3 comprises 12 residues. The germline V and J ends were trimmed by 2 bases and 7 bases, with 5 bases remaining between them.

The genes are TRBV6-1 and TRBJ1-6; D ambiguous. CDR1 and CDR2 from the germline V gene are MNHNS and SASEGT. V lost 1 base and J lost 0, with 13 bases in between. This CDR3 comprises 18 residues. The CDR3 reads CASSEVVVSLSYNSPLHF. CDR3 coding DNA: TGTGCCAGCAGTGAAGTAGTCGTCAGCCTCTCCTATAATTCACCCCTCCACTTT.

The chain uses TRBV7-6 and TRBJ2-3; 8 positions match TRBD1. CDR1 and CDR2 from the germline V gene are SGHVS and FNYEAQ. With 4 bases clipped from V and 4 bases from J, the junction kept 10 bases outside the gene matches. This CDR3 comprises 16 residues. CDR3 nucleotide sequence: TGTGCCAGCAGCTCTCGAGAGACAGGGGAGGCAGATACGCAGTATTTT. This codes for CASSSRETGEADTQYF.

This clone occurred a few times. The CDR3 bases are TGTGCCAGCAGCTTAGTGGGGGCCTCCTACAATGAGCAGTTCTTC. Protein sequence: CASSLVGASYNEQFF. The chain carries TRBV7-3 and TRBJ2-1; tentative D call: TRBD1 (6 bases). This CDR3 contains 15 residues. Between the trimmed V and J ends, which lost 2 bases and 0 bases, there was a span of 8 bases. Germline V gene data show CDR1 as SGHTA and CDR2 as FQGTGA.

The V and J genes are TRBV2 and TRBJ1-2; TRBD1 matches 8 bases. The CDR3 sequence is 13 residues long. CDR1 is SNHLY, CDR2 FYNNEI, per germline. Losses at the gene ends were 6 bases for V and 9 bases for J; bases not matched to a gene: 9. In DNA form, the CDR3 reads TGTGCCAGCAGACCCGGACAGGGTGTAAGCTACACCTTC. The encoded protein is CASRPGQGVSYTF.

The genes are TRBV6-2 or TRBV6-3 and TRBJ1-4, with D perhaps TRBD1 (6 bases). The CDR3 length is 18 residues. V was shortened by 5 bases and J by 0 bases, with 19 bases between the two germline ends. Germline lookup yields CDR1 MNHEY and CDR2 SVGEGT. CDR3 in amino acids: CASSRGITGPATNEKLFF. DNA of the CDR3: TGTGCCAGCAGTAGGGGGATAACAGGACCCGCAACTAATGAAAAACTGTTTTTT.

The chain carries TRBV27 and TRBJ2-3, with D perhaps assigned TRBD1 or TRBD2 (6 bases each). There are 19 residues in the CDR3. Trimming removed 4 bases at V and 3 bases at J, with 26 bases between. CDR1 is MNHEY, CDR2 SMNVEV, per germline (reference sequence). CDR3 nucleotide sequence: TGTGCCAGCAGTTCGATTATGAGGGGGACTTCAAGGGGGACAGATACGCAGTATTTT. It is translated as CASSSIMRGTSRGTDTQYF.

This clone occurred once. The chain combines TRBV19 with TRBJ1-5; D is undetermined. V gave up 3 bases and J gave up 0 bases, with 6 bases separating them. Germline CDR1 is LNHDA and CDR2 is SQIVND (reference sequence). This CDR3 comprises 14 residues. CDR3 DNA sequence: TGTGCCAGTAGTATGGTCAATAGCAATCAGCCCCAGCATTTT. It specifies CASSMVNSNQPQHF.

The rearrangement joins TRBV30 to TRBJ1-4; D is unresolved. V lost 0 bases and J 0 bases, leaving 17 bases between the germline ends. The CDR3 has 18 residues. Germline V lookup: CDR1 GTSNPN, CDR2 SVGIG (reference sequence). The CDR3 loop is CAWSVPPPGVATNEKLFF. CDR3 DNA: TGTGCCTGGAGTGTACCCCCCCCCGGGGTTGCAACTAATGAAAAACTGTTTTTT. Full variable domain (remainder filled in from reference TRBV30 and TRBJ1-4): SQTIHQWPATLVQPVGSPLSLECTVEGTSNPNLYWYRQAAGRGLQLLFYSVGIGQISSEVPQNLSASRPQDRQFILSSKKLLLSDSGFYLCAWSVPPPGVATNEKLFFGSGTQLSVL.

The genes are TRBV19 and TRBJ2-3, with a possible D match to TRBD2 (5 bases). Trimming took 3 bases from V and 6 from J, leaving 10 bases between them. CDR1 and CDR2 from the germline V gene are LNHDA and SQIVND (reference sequence). This CDR3 is 13 amino acids long. The CDR3 DNA sequence: TGTGCCAGTAGTATTTCCGGGGAGGATACGCAGTATTTT. Its translation: CASSISGEDTQYF.

The chain joins TRBV5-1 to TRBJ1-1; 7 bases line up with TRBD1. The CDR3 contains 16 residues. After removal of 7 bases from V and 0 bases from J, the junction contained 12 bases not matched to a gene. The V gene's germline CDR1 is SGHRS and CDR2 YFSETQ. The CDR3 bases are TGCGCCAGCCGTACAGGGGTCTCTTTTATGAACACTGAAGCTTTCTTT. It codes for CASRTGVSFMNTEAFF.

The chain carries TRBV18 and TRBJ2-2; D is possibly TRBD2 (5 bases). The CDR3 runs to 12 residues. Trimming shortened V by 3 bases and J by 7 bases, and 6 bases separated the two germline ends. Germline CDR1 reads KGHSH; CDR2 reads LQKENI. CDR3 amino acids: CASSPGVGELFF. Written as DNA, the CDR3 is TGTGCCAGCTCACCCGGGGTCGGGGAGCTGTTTTTT. The full variable domain, rest sourced from reference TRBV18 and TRBJ2-2, is NAGVMQNPRHLVRRRGQEARLRCSPMKGHSHVYWYRQLPEEGLKFMVYLQKENIIDESGMPKERFSAEFPKEGPSILRIQQVVRGDSAAYFCASSPGVGELFFGEGSRLTVL.

This chain joins TRBV19 and TRBJ1-6; D is unclear. Germline CDR1 reads LNHDA; CDR2 reads SQIVND (reference sequence). The CDR3 extends over 14 amino acids. Deletions cut 3 bases from V and 8 bases from J, with 11 bases between. CDR3 in amino acids: CASSIFTEDSPLHF. The CDR3, as DNA: TGTGCCAGTAGTATTTTTACAGAAGATTCACCCCTCCACTTT.